The 5 T cell receptor beta chains below come from one sample, sequenced in a study of T cells in narcolepsy. Method: immunoSEQ multiplex PCR; TCRdb's copy keeps in-frame clones and lacks some. The sample has 20,000 to 25,000 clones, 92% seen once; the top ten hold more than 0.9%. The sequenced material came from CD45RA- memory CD4+ T cells from PBMCs. The receptors originated from a human donor with narcolepsy.

V is TRBV30 and J is TRBJ1-2; no reliable D call. Trimming removed 2 bases at V and 4 bases at J, with 11 bases between. The germline CDR1 and CDR2 sequences are GTSNPN and SVGIG (reference sequence). The CDR3 length is 13 residues. The chain's CDR3 is CAWSKGYVYGYTF. The CDR3 DNA reads TGTGCCTGGAGTAAGGGTTATGTCTATGGCTACACCTTC.

The chain combines TRBV7-2 with TRBJ2-2; D not resolved. Per germline, CDR1 SGHTA and CDR2 FQGNSA. V was cut by 1 base and J by 4 bases, with 7 bases left in between. The CDR3 sequence is 14 residues long. The CDR3 sequence is CASSLGPFTGELFF. In DNA, the CDR3 is TGTGCCAGCAGCTTAGGTCCATTCACCGGGGAGCTGTTTTTT.

This clone appeared once. The CDR3 sequence is CASSEDRNYGYTF. The CDR3, as DNA: TGTGCCAGCAGTGAAGATAGGAACTATGGCTACACCTTC. The rearrangement links TRBV2 to TRBJ1-2; no reliable D call. In germline, CDR1 is SNHLY, CDR2 FYNNEI. The V end was cut by 1 base, the J end by 2 bases, with 5 bases between. This CDR3 contains 13 residues.

This rearrangement joins TRBV2 to TRBJ1-6, with a weak D call TRBD1 (5 bases). Germline V CDR1 and CDR2: SNHLY, FYNNEI. The CDR3 loop spans 14 amino acids. V shed 6 bases and J shed 2 bases, with 8 bases lying between them. In DNA, the CDR3 is TGTGCCAGCAGCCGACAGACCTATAATTCACCCCTCCACTTT. Translating it yields CASSRQTYNSPLHF. Complete variable domain (other parts from reference TRBV2 and TRBJ1-6): EPEVTQTPSHQVTQMGQEVILRCVPISNHLYFYWYRQILGQKVEFLVSFYNNEISEKSEIFDDQFSVERPDGSNFTLKIRSTKLEDSAMYFCASSRQTYNSPLHFGNGTRLTVT.

This chain uses TRBV5-4 with TRBJ2-7; 10 bases map to TRBD2. This CDR3 is built from 17 residues. Germline V gene sequence: CDR1 SGHNT, CDR2 YYREEE (reference sequence). V shed 2 bases, J shed 3 bases, and the junction held 11 bases outside the gene matches. The CDR3 sequence: CASSFTSGTSLFYEQYF. Here the CDR3 DNA reads TGTGCCAGCAGCTTCACTAGCGGGACTTCTTTATTCTACGAGCAGTACTTC.